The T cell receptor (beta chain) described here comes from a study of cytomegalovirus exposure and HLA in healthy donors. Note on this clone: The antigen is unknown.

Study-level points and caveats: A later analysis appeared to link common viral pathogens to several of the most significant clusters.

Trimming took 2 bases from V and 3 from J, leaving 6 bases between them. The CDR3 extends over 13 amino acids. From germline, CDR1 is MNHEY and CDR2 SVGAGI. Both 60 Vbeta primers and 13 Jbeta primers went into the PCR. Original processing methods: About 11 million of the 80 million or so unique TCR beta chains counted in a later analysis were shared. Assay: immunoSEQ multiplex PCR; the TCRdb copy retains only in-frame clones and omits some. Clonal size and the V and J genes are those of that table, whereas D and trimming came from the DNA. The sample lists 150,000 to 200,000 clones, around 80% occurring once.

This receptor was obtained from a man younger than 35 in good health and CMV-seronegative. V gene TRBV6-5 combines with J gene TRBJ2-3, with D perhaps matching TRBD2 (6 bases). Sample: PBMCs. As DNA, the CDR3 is TGTGCCAGCAGTTACCGGGGGACAGATACGCAGTATTTT. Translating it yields CASSYRGTDTQYF.